The 21 T cell receptor beta chains reported below all come from one sample, sequenced in a study of cytomegalovirus exposure and HLA in healthy donors. The PCR made use of 60 Vbeta and 13 Jbeta primers. TCRdb's table, derived via immunoSEQ multiplex PCR, lists solely in-frame clones and lacks some. The table has about 110,000 clones, around 83% seen once. Material: PBMCs. All receptors come from a man aged 25-45 years in good health and CMV-seropositive.

The chain employs TRBV9 and TRBJ2-5; 7 bases match TRBD2. The V gene's germline CDR1 is SGDLS and CDR2 YYNGEE. The J segment lost 4 bases and the V segment lost 0 bases, leaving 3 bases of the junction unmatched. The CDR3 totals 14 residues. The CDR3 sequence: CASSVAQRGETQYF. CDR3 coding DNA: TGTGCCAGCAGCGTAGCCCAGCGGGGAGAGACCCAGTACTTC.

The chain recombines TRBV21-1 with TRBJ2-7; TRBD1 reflects the table's D call only, with no check against the DNA. TRBV21-1 is marked as a pseudogene. The CDR3 sequence is 13 residues long. This CDR3 reads CASPDRGGHEQYV. In DNA, the CDR3 is TGTGCCAGCCCTGACAGGGGGGGGCACGAGCAGTACGTC.

The rearrangement uses TRBV6-1 and TRBJ2-7; a weak D match, TRBD1 (6 bases). From germline, CDR1 is MNHNS and CDR2 SASEGT. The CDR3 consists of 12 residues. Trimming stripped 5 bases from V and 4 bases from J, with 9 bases between. Here the CDR3 DNA reads TGTGCCAGCAGTTTACAGGGTTACGAGCAGTACGTC. This gives the protein CASSLQGYEQYV.

This clone was counted between two and nine times. This sequence joins TRBV29-1 and TRBJ2-4, with D possibly TRBD2 on 5 matching bases. This CDR3 contains 13 residues. Trimming shortened V by 6 bases and J by 4 bases, and 13 bases separated the two germline ends. Germline values: CDR1 SQVTM, CDR2 ANQGSEA. The CDR3 spells CSVAREIKNIQYF. For the CDR3, the DNA is TGCAGCGTCGCCCGGGAAATTAAAAACATTCAGTACTTC.

The CDR3 sequence is CASSSGLAGFRYF. The CDR3 bases are TGTGCCAGCAGCTCGGGACTAGCGGGGTTTCGGTACTTC. This chain connects TRBV11-2 to TRBJ2-7; 13 nucleotides line up with TRBD2. V shed 4 bases, J shed 12 bases, and the junction held 6 bases outside the gene matches. In germline, CDR1 is SGHAT, CDR2 FQNNGV. The CDR3 runs 13 residues.

The rearrangement joins TRBV20-1 to TRBJ2-1; D is ambiguous. V dropped 4 bases and J dropped 7 bases, with 5 bases sitting between them. The germline V gene has CDR1 DFQATT and CDR2 SNEGSKA (reference sequence). This CDR3 spans 10 amino acids. This chain's CDR3 is CSATSNEQFF. The CDR3 DNA reads TGCAGTGCTACCAGTAATGAGCAGTTCTTC.

This clone appeared a few times. DNA of the CDR3: TGCGCCAGCAGCGACATGTTTAGGTCGGCCAAAAACATTCAGTACTTC. Translation gives CASSDMFRSAKNIQYF. The rearrangement links TRBV5-1 to TRBJ2-4; no reliable D call. The length of the CDR3 is 16 residues. Germline V gene lookup returns CDR1 SGHRS and CDR2 YFSETQ. The ends were cut back, 4 bases at V and 1 base at J, with 15 bases in the middle.

This chain uses TRBV19 with TRBJ2-6; D is perhaps TRBD1 (6 bases). The germline CDR1 and CDR2 sequences are LNHDA and SQIVND (reference sequence). The CDR3 loop spans 15 amino acids. V lost 10 bases to trimming and J lost 4 bases, with 17 bases between them. The CDR3 DNA reads TGTGCCACTGAAACAGGGTTATCAGGGGCCAACGTCCTGACTTTC. Its translation: CATETGLSGANVLTF.

The gene calls are TRBV2 and TRBJ2-7, with 8 bases identical to TRBD1. Germline V gene sequence: CDR1 SNHLY, CDR2 FYNNEI. V shed 10 bases, J shed 3 bases, and the junction held 2 bases outside the gene matches. The CDR3 length is 11 residues. This CDR3 is CATGQGYEQYF. DNA for the CDR3: TGTGCCACCGGACAGGGCTACGAGCAGTACTTC.

V usage is TRBV10-3 and J usage is TRBJ2-3, with 8 positions matching TRBD1. Germline V CDR1 and CDR2: ENHRY, SYGVKD. The CDR3 has 16 amino acids. V gave up 3 bases and J gave up 5 bases; unmatched junction bases: 10. In DNA form, the CDR3 reads TGTGCCATCAGTGACATCGACAGGGGACGAGGAGATACGCAGTATTTT. It yields the protein CAISDIDRGRGDTQYF.

The chain combines TRBV4-1 with TRBJ1-2, with D possibly matching TRBD1 (5 bases). CDR1 is MGHRA and CDR2 is YSYEKL in the germline V gene. The germline V and J ends were trimmed by 0 bases and 4 bases, with 12 bases remaining between them. The CDR3 extends over 15 amino acids. CDR3 nucleotides: TGCGCCAGCAGCCAAGACTTAGGGGTGGGCTATGGCTACACCTTC. Protein sequence: CASSQDLGVGYGYTF.

The gene calls are TRBV6-1 and TRBJ2-3; 7 nucleotides match TRBD2. The germline V gene encodes CDR1 MNHNS and CDR2 SASEGT. Losses at the gene ends were 3 bases for V and 0 bases for J; bases not matched to a gene: 6. The CDR3 contains 16 residues. CDR3 sequence: CASSEAGVISTDTQYF. CDR3 nucleotides: TGTGCCAGCAGTGAGGCGGGAGTTATAAGCACAGATACGCAGTATTTT.

The chain uses TRBV9 and TRBJ2-7, with 8 bases matching TRBD1. The CDR3 sequence is 14 residues long. Germline V gives CDR1 SGDLS, CDR2 YYNGEE. V lost 2 bases to trimming and J lost 3 bases; unmatched junction nucleotides: 4. CDR3 loop: CASSVGQDSYEQYF. CDR3 coding DNA: TGTGCCAGCAGCGTGGGACAGGACAGCTACGAGCAGTACTTC.

Turning to this clone: Other DNA variants within this sample encode the same CDR3. The J gene is TRBJ1-2, the V gene TRBV5-1, with 11 bases matching TRBD1. This CDR3 is 13 amino acids long. The germline CDR1 and CDR2 sequences are SGHRS and YFSETQ. The trim removed 0 bases at V and 8 bases at J, leaving 0 bases unmatched. The CDR3: CASSLGTGGGYTF. CDR3 bases: TGCGCCAGCAGCTTGGGGACAGGGGGCGGCTACACCTTC.

This chain links TRBV5-5 with TRBJ2-7, with D hard to call. This CDR3 region has 12 residues. Looked up from germline, CDR1 is SGHKS and CDR2 is YYEKEE (reference sequence). V was trimmed by 5 bases and J by 2 bases, leaving 8 bases between them. This CDR3 is CASSSAAYEQYF. CDR3 bases: TGTGCCAGCAGTTCGGCGGCCTACGAGCAGTACTTC.

The chain has TRBV5-1 and TRBJ2-2, with TRBD1 identical over 9 bases. Trimming cost V 4 bases and J 1 base; bases outside gene matches: 5. In germline, CDR1 is SGHRS, CDR2 YFSETQ. This CDR3 is 16 amino acids long. The CDR3 sequence: CASSVPGQGNTGELFF. The CDR3 region has the DNA TGCGCCAGCAGCGTACCGGGACAGGGGAACACCGGGGAGCTGTTTTTT.

The sample holds a few counts of this clone. V is TRBV6-1 and J is TRBJ2-6; weak D call: TRBD1 (5 bases). V was cut by 4 bases and J by 0 bases, with 10 bases left in between. Looked up from germline, CDR1 is MNHNS and CDR2 is SASEGT. This CDR3 comprises 16 residues. CDR3 nucleotides: TGTGCCAGCAGTGGAACAGGTCCCTCTGGGGCCAACGTCCTGACTTTC. It yields the protein CASSGTGPSGANVLTF.

V and J are TRBV5-1 and TRBJ2-7; the D gene is possibly TRBD1 (5 bases). There are 12 residues in the CDR3. Germline V gene data show CDR1 as SGHRS and CDR2 as YFSETQ. The V gene lost 0 bases and the J gene lost 4 bases, with 5 bases spanning the gap. DNA for the CDR3: TGCGCCAGCAGCTTGGACAGGTACGAGCAGTACTTC. Translation gives CASSLDRYEQYF.

The gene calls are TRBV5-4 and TRBJ1-2, with 8 bases that match TRBD1. Trimming at V came to 3 bases and at J to 4 bases, leaving 8 bases not matched to a gene. CDR1 SGHNT and CDR2 YYREEE come from the germline V gene (reference sequence). The CDR3 is 15 residues long. The CDR3 loop is CASSSAVTGGYGYTF. The CDR3 DNA follows: TGTGCCAGCAGCTCGGCAGTAACAGGGGGCTATGGCTACACCTTC.

This sequence joins TRBV4-1 and TRBJ2-7; TRBD2 might be the D (6 bases). CDR3 size: 15 residues. Germline V gene lookup returns CDR1 MGHRA and CDR2 YSYEKL. The V end lost 2 bases, the J end lost 3 bases, and 14 bases lay between the germline ends. The CDR3 DNA follows: TGCGCCAGCAGCCAAACAATCATGGGGGGCTACGAGCAGTACTTC. It encodes CASSQTIMGGYEQYF.

This clone was observed once. J is TRBJ1-2 and V is TRBV7-9; a weak D match, TRBD1 (6 bases). This CDR3 contains 15 residues. Germline CDR1 is SEHNR and CDR2 is FQNEAQ (reference sequence). V lost 0 bases, J lost 4 bases, and 12 bases lay in between. In nucleotides, the CDR3 is TGTGCCAGCAGCTTAGCGTTAGGGGGGGTCTATGGCTACACCTTC. Translating gives CASSLALGGVYGYTF.